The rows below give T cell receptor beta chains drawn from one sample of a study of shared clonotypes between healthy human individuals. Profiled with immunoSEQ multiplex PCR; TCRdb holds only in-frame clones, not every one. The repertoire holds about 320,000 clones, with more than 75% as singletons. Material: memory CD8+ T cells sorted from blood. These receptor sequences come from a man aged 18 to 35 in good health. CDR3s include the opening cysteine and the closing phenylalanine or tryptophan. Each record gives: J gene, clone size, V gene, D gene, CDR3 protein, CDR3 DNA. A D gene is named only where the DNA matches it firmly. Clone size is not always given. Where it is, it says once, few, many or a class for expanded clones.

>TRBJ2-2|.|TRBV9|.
CASSVAEDPRLYTGELFF
TGTGCCAGCAGCGTAGCTGAGGACCCACGCCTTTACACCGGGGAGCTGTTTTTT
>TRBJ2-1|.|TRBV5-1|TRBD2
CASSLGGLAAYYNEQFF
TGCGCCAGCAGCTTGGGCGGACTAGCTGCATACTACAATGAGCAGTTCTTC
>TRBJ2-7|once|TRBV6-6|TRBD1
CASSYGGQGYEQYF
TGTGCCAGCAGTTACGGGGGACAGGGCTACGAGCAGTACTTC
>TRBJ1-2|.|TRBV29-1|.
CSVGTENYGYTF
TGCAGCGTTGGGACAGAGAACTATGGCTACACCTTC
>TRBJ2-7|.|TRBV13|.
CASSLMGTYAYEQYF
TGTGCCAGCAGCTTAATGGGGACTTACGCCTACGAGCAGTACTTC
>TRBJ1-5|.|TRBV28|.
CASSPSRSQHF
TGTGCCAGCAGTCCCAGCCGTTCCCAGCATTTT
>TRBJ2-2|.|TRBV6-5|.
CASSYSRGTGELFF
TGTGCCAGCAGTTACTCGAGGGGGACCGGGGAGCTGTTTTTT
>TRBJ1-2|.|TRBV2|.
CASSAWDGGSNYGYTF
TGTGCCAGCAGTGCGTGGGACGGAGGTTCTAACTATGGCTACACCTTC
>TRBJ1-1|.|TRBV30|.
CAWSVTAEAFF
TGTGCCTGGAGTGTGACTGCCGAAGCTTTCTTT
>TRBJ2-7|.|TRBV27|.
CASSLSSGVGHEQYF
TGTGCCAGCAGTTTATCGTCAGGGGTTGGCCACGAGCAGTACTTC
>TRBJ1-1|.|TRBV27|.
CASSSGLNTEAFF
TGTGCCAGCAGTTCAGGGCTTAACACTGAAGCTTTCTTT
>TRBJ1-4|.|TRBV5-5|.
CASSARDPDEKLFF
TGTGCCAGCAGCGCCCGGGACCCCGATGAAAAACTGTTTTTT
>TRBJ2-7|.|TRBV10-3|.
CAITPGGGPFYEQYF
TGTGCCATCACCCCCGGCGGGGGCCCCTTTTACGAGCAGTACTTC
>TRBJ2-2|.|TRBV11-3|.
CASSPYTGSDGELFF
TGTGCCAGCAGCCCCTATACAGGGTCGGACGGGGAGCTGTTTTTT
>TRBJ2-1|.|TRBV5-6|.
CASSSPMGALNEQFF
TGTGCCAGCAGCTCCCCCATGGGGGCGTTGAATGAGCAGTTCTTC
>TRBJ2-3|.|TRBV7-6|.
CASSFVDSTDTQYF
TGTGCCAGCAGCTTCGTGGATAGCACAGATACGCAGTATTTT
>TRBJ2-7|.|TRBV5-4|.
CASSSKDRYEQYF
TGTGCCAGCAGCTCGAAAGACAGATACGAGCAGTACTTC
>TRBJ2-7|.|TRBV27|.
CASSLSVGTLAYEQYF
TGTGCCAGCAGTCTCTCGGTCGGGACGTTAGCCTACGAGCAGTACTTC
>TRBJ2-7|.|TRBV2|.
CASSEGTSLYEQYF
TGTGCCAGCAGTGAAGGGACAAGTCTATACGAGCAGTACTTC
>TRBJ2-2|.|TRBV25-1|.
CASSDGPSNTGELFF
TGTGCCAGCAGTGACGGGCCATCGAACACCGGGGAGCTGTTTTTT
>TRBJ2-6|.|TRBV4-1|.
CASSFRRWGEVSSGANVLTF
TGCGCCAGCAGCTTTCGAAGGTGGGGAGAGGTTAGCTCTGGGGCCAACGTCCTGACTTTC
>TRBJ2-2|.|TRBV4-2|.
CASSQTFDRDTGELFF
TGTGCCAGCAGCCAAACCTTCGACAGAGACACCGGGGAGCTGTTTTTT
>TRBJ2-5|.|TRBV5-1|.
CASSFKGIETQYF
TGCGCCAGCAGCTTTAAGGGGATCGAGACCCAGTACTTC
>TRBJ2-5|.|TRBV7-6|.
CASSLEGYQYF
TGTGCCAGCAGCTTAGAAGGGTACCAGTACTTC
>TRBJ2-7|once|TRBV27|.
CASSSSSGIYEQYF
TGTGCCAGCAGTTCAAGTAGCGGTATCTACGAGCAGTACTTC
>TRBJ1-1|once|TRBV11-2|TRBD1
CASSPDRGEAFF
TGTGCCAGCAGCCCTGACAGGGGAGAAGCTTTCTTT
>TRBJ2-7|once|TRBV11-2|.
CASSPEAGISYEQYF
TGTGCCAGCAGCCCAGAAGCAGGCATCTCCTACGAGCAGTACTTC
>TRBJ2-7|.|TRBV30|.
CAWRRGDSPYEQYF
TGTGCCTGGAGAAGGGGAGACTCTCCCTACGAGCAGTACTTC
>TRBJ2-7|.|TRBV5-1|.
CASSLGGARRTEQYF
TGCGCCAGCAGCTTGGGAGGGGCCCGCCGGACCGAGCAGTACTTC
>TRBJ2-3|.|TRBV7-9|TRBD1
CASSLPLDRGGTDTQYF
TGTGCCAGCAGCTTACCCCTAGACAGGGGAGGAACAGATACGCAGTATTTT
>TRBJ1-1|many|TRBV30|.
CAWSSGTWTFF
TGTGCCTGGAGCTCGGGTACATGGACTTTCTTT
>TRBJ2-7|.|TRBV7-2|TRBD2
CASSRTSGRRYEQYF
TGTGCCAGCAGCAGGACTAGCGGGAGAAGATACGAGCAGTACTTC
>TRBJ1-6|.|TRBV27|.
CASSVTGLNSPLHF
TGTGCCAGCAGCGTTACAGGGCTGAATTCACCCCTCCACTTT
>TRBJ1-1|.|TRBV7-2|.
CASSSGLIEAFF
TGTGCCAGCAGCTCAGGTCTGATTGAAGCTTTCTTT
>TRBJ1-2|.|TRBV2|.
CASSEEGHYGYTF
TGTGCCAGCAGTGAGGAAGGGCACTATGGCTACACCTTC
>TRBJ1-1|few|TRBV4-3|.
CASSQDMMNTEAFF
TGCGCCAGCAGCCAAGATATGATGAACACTGAAGCTTTCTTT
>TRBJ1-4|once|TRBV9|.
CASSERQEGDKLFF
TGTGCCAGCAGCGAACGACAGGAGGGAGATAAACTGTTTTTT
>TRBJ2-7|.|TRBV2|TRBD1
CASGRQGEQYF
TGTGCCAGCGGACGACAGGGCGAGCAGTACTTC
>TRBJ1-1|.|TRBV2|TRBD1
CASSMGGQREAFF
TGTGCCAGCAGCATGGGGGGACAGCGTGAAGCTTTCTTT
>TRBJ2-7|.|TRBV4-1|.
CASSPRQSYEQYF
TGCGCCAGCAGCCCAAGACAGTCCTACGAGCAGTACTTC
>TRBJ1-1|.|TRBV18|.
CASSPPWQGLNTEAFF
TGTGCCAGCTCACCACCCTGGCAGGGACTGAACACTGAAGCTTTCTTT
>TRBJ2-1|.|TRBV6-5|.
CASSPEQGGNEQFF
TGTGCCAGCAGCCCGGAACAGGGAGGCAATGAGCAGTTCTTC
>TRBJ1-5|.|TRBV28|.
CASKLMGFANQPQHF
TGTGCCAGCAAGCTTATGGGGTTTGCAAATCAGCCCCAGCATTTT
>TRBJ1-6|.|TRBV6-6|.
CASSSRNSPLHF
TGTGCCAGCAGTTCCCGGAATTCACCCCTCCACTTT
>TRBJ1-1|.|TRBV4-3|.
CASSQEGGQLNTEAFF
TGCGCCAGCAGCCAAGAGGGAGGACAGCTAAACACTGAAGCTTTCTTT
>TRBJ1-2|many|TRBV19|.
CASSMGMSLNLFNYGYTF
TGTGCCAGTAGTATGGGGATGTCCCTAAATCTCTTCAACTATGGCTACACCTTC
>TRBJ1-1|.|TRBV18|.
CASSPPGGNTEAFF
TGTGCCAGCTCACCCCCTGGGGGGAACACTGAAGCTTTCTTT